This T cell receptor beta chain originates from a study of blood T cell repertoires in COVID-19. In its sample, this clone was seen a few times. Sequencing used immunoSEQ multiplex PCR; TCRdb keeps in-frame clones, though not all of them. Altogether approximately 60,000 clones are present, around 79% being singletons, with the ten largest covering 15% to 20%. From germline, CDR1 is KGHSH and CDR2 LQKENI. Trimming took 2 bases from V and 8 from J; bases not matched to a gene: 7. The CDR3 is made up of 15 amino acids. The sequenced sample was peripheral blood. This TCR came from a man aged 55 to 70 with acute or convalescent COVID-19. The J gene is TRBJ1-4, the V gene TRBV18; 8 positions match TRBD1. Written as DNA, the CDR3 is TGTGCCAGCTCACCATTTGGACAGGGTGTCGAAAAACTGTTTTTT. Protein sequence: CASSPFGQGVEKLFF.